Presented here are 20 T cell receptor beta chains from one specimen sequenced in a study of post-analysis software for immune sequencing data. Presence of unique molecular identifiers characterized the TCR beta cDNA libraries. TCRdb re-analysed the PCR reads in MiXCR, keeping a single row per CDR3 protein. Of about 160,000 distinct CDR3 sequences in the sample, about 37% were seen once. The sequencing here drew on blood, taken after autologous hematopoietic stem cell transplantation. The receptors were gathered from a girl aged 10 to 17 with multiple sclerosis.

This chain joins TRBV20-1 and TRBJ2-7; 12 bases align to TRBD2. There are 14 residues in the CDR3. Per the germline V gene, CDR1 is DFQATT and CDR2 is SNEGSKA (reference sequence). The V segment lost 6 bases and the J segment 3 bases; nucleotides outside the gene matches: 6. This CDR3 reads CSAQTSGGFYEQYF. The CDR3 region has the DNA TGCAGTGCACAGACTAGCGGGGGATTCTACGAGCAGTACTTC.

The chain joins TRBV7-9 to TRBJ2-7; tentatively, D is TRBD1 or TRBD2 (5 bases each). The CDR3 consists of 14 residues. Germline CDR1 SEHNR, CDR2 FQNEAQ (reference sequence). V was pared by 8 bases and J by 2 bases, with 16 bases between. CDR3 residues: CASGTGLTTYEQYF. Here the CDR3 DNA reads TGTGCCAGCGGGACGGGCCTAACAACCTACGAGCAGTACTTC.

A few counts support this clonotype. CDR3 sequence reads: CASCRNREGYTF. In DNA form, the CDR3 reads TGTGCCAGCTGCCGAAACAGGGAGGGCTACACCTTC. The chain joins TRBV6-2 or TRBV6-3 to TRBJ1-2; a possible D gene is TRBD1 (6 bases). This CDR3 region has 12 residues. V was clipped by 8 bases and J by 8 bases, with 15 bases between them. Looked up from germline, CDR1 is MNHEY and CDR2 is SVGEGT.

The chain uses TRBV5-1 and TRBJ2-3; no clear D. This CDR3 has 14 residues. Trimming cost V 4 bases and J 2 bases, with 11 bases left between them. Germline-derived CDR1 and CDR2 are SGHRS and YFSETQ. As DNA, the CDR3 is TGCGCCAGCAGCCGTTCGTCCCCCACAGATACGCAGTATTTT. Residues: CASSRSSPTDTQYF.

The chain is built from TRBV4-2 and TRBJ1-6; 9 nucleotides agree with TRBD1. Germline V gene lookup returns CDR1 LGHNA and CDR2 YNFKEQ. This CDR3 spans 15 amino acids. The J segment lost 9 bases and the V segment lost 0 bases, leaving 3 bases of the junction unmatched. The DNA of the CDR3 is TGTGCCAGCAGCCAAGATACAGGGGGCGCTTCACCCCTCCACTTT. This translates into CASSQDTGGASPLHF.

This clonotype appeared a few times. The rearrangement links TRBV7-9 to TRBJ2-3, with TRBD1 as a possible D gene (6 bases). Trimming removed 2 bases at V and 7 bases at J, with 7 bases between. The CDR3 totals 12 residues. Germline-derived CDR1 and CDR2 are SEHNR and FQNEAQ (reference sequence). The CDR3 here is CASSLQGYTQYF. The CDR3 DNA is TGTGCCAGCAGCTTACAGGGGTATACGCAGTATTTT.

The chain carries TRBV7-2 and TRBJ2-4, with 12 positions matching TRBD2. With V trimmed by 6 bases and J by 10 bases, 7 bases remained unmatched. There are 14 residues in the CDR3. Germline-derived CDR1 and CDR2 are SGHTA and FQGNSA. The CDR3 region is CASSPGLAGRIQYF. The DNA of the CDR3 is TGTGCCAGCAGTCCGGGACTAGCGGGTAGAATTCAGTACTTC.

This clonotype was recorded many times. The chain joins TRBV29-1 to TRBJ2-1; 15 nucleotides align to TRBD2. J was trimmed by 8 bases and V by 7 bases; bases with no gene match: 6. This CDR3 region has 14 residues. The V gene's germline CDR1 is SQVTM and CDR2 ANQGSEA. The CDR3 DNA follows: TGCAGCGCCATGGGACTAGCGGGAGGAGATGAGCAGTTCTTC. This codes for CSAMGLAGGDEQFF.

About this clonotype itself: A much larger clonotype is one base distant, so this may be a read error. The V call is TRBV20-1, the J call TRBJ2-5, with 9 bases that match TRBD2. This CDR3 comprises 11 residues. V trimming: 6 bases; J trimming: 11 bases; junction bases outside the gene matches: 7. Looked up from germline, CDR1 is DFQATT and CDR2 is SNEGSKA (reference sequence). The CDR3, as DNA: TGCAGTGCCCCTAGCGGGATTGAGCAGTACTTC. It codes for CSAPSGIEQYF.

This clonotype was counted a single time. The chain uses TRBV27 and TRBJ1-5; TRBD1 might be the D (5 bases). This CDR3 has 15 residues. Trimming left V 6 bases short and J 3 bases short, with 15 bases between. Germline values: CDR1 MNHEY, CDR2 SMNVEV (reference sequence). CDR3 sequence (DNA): TGTGCCAGCAGCTTAGTTTGGGGCCTCAATCAGCCCCAGCATTTT. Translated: CASSLVWGLNQPQHF.

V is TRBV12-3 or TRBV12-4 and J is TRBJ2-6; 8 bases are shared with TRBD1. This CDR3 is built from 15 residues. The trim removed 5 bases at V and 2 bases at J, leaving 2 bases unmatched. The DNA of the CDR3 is TGTGCCAGCAGTAAGGACAGGGCTGGGGCCAACGTCCTGACTTTC. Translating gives CASSKDRAGANVLTF.

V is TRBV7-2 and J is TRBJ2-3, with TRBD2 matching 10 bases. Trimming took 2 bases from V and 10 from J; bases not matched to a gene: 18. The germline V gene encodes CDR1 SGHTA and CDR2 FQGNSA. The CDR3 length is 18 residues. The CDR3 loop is CASSLWGTSETRPEAQYF. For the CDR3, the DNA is TGTGCCAGCAGCTTATGGGGGACTAGCGAGACCCGCCCAGAAGCGCAGTATTTT.

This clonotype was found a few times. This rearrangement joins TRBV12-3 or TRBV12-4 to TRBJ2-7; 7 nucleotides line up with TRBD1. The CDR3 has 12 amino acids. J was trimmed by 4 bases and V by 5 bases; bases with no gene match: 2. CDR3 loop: CASSPGQYEQYF. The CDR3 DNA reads TGTGCCAGCAGTCCGGGACAGTACGAGCAGTACTTC.

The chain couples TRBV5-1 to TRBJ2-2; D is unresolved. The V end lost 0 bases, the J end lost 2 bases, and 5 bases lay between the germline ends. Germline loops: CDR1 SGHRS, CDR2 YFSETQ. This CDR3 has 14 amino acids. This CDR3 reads CASSLDSNTGELFF. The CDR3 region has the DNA TGCGCCAGCAGCTTGGACTCCAACACCGGGGAGCTGTTTTTT.

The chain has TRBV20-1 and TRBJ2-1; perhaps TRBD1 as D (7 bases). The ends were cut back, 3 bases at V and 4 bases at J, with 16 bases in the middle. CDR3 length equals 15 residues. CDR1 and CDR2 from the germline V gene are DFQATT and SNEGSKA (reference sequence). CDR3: CSARNGGGAYNEQFF. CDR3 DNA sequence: TGCAGTGCTAGGAATGGAGGGGGCGCGTACAATGAGCAGTTCTTC.

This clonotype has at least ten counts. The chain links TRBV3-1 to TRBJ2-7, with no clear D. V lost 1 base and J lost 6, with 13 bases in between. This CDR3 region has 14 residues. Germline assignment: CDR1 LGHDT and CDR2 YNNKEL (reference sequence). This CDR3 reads CASSQVSGVGEQYF. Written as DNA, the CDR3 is TGTGCCAGCAGCCAAGTGTCTGGAGTCGGCGAGCAGTACTTC.

This CDR3 is CASSWRTLGNQPQHF. The CDR3 DNA is TGTGCCAGCAGTTGGCGGACCCTTGGGAATCAGCCCCAGCATTTT. The chain couples TRBV6-2 or TRBV6-3 to TRBJ1-5; D unclear. The CDR3 is 15 residues long. Between the trimmed V and J ends, which lost 4 bases and 4 bases, there was a span of 14 bases. Germline V gives CDR1 MNHEY, CDR2 SVGEGT.

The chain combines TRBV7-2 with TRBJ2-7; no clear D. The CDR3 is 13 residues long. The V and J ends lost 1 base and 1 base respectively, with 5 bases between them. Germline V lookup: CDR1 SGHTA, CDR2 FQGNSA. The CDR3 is CASSLGFSYEQYF. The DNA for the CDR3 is TGTGCCAGCAGCTTAGGGTTTTCCTACGAGCAGTACTTC. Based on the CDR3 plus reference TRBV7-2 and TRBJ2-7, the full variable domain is GAGVSQSPSNKVTEKGKDVELRCDPISGHTALYWYRQSLGQGLEFLIYFQGNSAPDKSGLPSDRFSAERTGGSVSTLTIQRTQQEDSAVYLCASSLGFSYEQYFGPGTRLTVT.

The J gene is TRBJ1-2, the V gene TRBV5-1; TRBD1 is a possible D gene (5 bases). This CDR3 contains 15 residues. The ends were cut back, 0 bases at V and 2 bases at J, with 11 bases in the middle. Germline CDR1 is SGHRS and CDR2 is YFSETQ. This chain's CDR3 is CASSLEQEFNYGYTF. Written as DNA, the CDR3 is TGCGCCAGCAGCTTGGAACAGGAGTTCAACTATGGCTACACCTTC.

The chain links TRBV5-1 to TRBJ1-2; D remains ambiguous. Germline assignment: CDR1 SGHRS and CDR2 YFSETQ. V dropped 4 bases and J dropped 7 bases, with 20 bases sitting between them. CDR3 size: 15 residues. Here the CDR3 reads CASSPTTARLGGYTF. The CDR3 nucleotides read TGCGCCAGCAGCCCAACCACAGCGCGCCTGGGTGGCTACACCTTC.